Following are 21 T cell receptor beta chains from one sample sequenced in a study of blood T cell repertoires in COVID-19. Assay: immunoSEQ multiplex PCR; the TCRdb copy retains only in-frame clones and omits some. The sample contains 250,000 to 400,000 clones, under 90% of which appear only once. Input material: peripheral blood. These receptors were obtained from a woman aged 25 to 45 with COVID-19, enrolled during active disease.

The chain combines TRBV30 with TRBJ2-5; D is undetermined. Germline CDR1 reads GTSNPN; CDR2 reads SVGIG (reference sequence). Deletions cut 3 bases from V and 1 base from J, with 21 bases between. The CDR3 is 17 residues long. The CDR3 loop is CAWSGFLTPRPQETQYF. In nucleotides, the CDR3 is TGTGCCTGGAGCGGATTTTTGACACCACGTCCCCAAGAGACCCAGTACTTC. Full variable domain (rest looked up from reference TRBV30 and TRBJ2-5): SQTIHQWPATLVQPVGSPLSLECTVEGTSNPNLYWYRQAAGRGLQLLFYSVGIGQISSEVPQNLSASRPQDRQFILSSKKLLLSDSGFYLCAWSGFLTPRPQETQYFGPGTRLLVL.

DNA of the CDR3: TGTGCCAGCAGCGCGGACAGGATAGTATACTACTTC. Amino acid sequence: CASSADRIVYYF. This rearrangement joins TRBV6-1 to TRBJ2-7; 7 bases line up with TRBD1. Germline-derived CDR1 and CDR2 are MNHNS and SASEGT. With 6 bases clipped from V and 13 bases from J, the junction kept 12 bases outside the gene matches. The CDR3 consists of 12 residues.

This clone was seen more than once but under ten times. The chain employs TRBV13 and TRBJ2-5; the D is unclear. V lost 5 bases and J 4 bases, leaving 5 bases between the germline ends. The germline V gene has CDR1 PRHDT and CDR2 FYEKMQ (reference sequence). CDR3 length equals 11 residues. The CDR3 DNA is TGTGCCAGCAGCGCTATAGAGACCCAGTACTTC. Translating gives CASSAIETQYF. Full variable domain (outside the CDR3, taken from reference TRBV13 and TRBJ2-5): AAGVIQSPRHLIKEKRETATLKCYPIPRHDTVYWYQQGPGQDPQFLISFYEKMQSDKGSIPDRFSAQQFSDYHSELNMSSLELGDSALYFCASSAIETQYFGPGTRLLVL.

This sequence joins TRBV25-1 and TRBJ2-7; tentative D call: TRBD1 (6 bases). The CDR3 spans 14 residues. CDR1 and CDR2 (germline): MGHDK, SYGVNS. Between the trimmed V and J ends, which lost 6 bases and 0 bases, there was a span of 12 bases. In DNA, the CDR3 is TGTGCCAGCAGGGACAGCCTTAGCTCCTACGAGCAGTACTTC. Amino acid sequence: CASRDSLSSYEQYF.

V is TRBV23-1 and J is TRBJ2-1; 10 bases line up with TRBD2. TRBV23-1 is identified as an open reading frame with a role that is uncertain. V was pared by 8 bases and J by 4 bases, with 14 bases of the junction left unmatched. The CDR3 extends over 17 amino acids. The CDR3 DNA sequence: TGCGCCAGCGGCCAAGGACTAGCGGAGCCCCCGTACAATGAGCAGTTCTTC. This gives the protein CASGQGLAEPPYNEQFF.

CDR3 loop: CAIRGGSTSGSSEQFF. Here the CDR3 DNA reads TGTGCCATCAGGGGGGGGTCGACTAGCGGGAGTTCTGAGCAGTTCTTC. The chain has TRBV10-3 and TRBJ2-1; 12 bases agree with TRBD2. The CDR3 contains 16 residues. Germline V lookup: CDR1 ENHRY, CDR2 SYGVKD. V lost 6 bases to trimming and J lost 9 bases; unmatched junction nucleotides: 12.

The chain couples TRBV27 to TRBJ2-3, with D possibly matching TRBD2 (6 bases). Germline V CDR1 and CDR2: MNHEY, SMNVEV (reference sequence). The CDR3 contains 17 residues. V lost 3 bases and J 0 bases, leaving 16 bases between the germline ends. CDR3 sequence: CASSLSGLAFSTDTQYF. The DNA of the CDR3 is TGTGCCAGCAGTTTGAGTGGGCTAGCGTTTAGCACAGATACGCAGTATTTT.

The V call is TRBV10-3, the J call TRBJ1-6; D unresolved. From germline, CDR1 is ENHRY and CDR2 SYGVKD. The CDR3 totals 14 residues. Trimming stripped 3 bases from V and 7 bases from J, with 10 bases between. The CDR3 protein is CAISDSGRNSPLHF. The CDR3 region has the DNA TGTGCCATCAGTGACAGCGGCCGGAATTCACCCCTCCACTTT.

J is TRBJ2-5 and V is TRBV25-1; D is possibly TRBD2 (5 bases). Germline loops: CDR1 MGHDK, CDR2 SYGVNS. This CDR3 comprises 14 residues. V dropped 5 bases and J dropped 5 bases, with 15 bases sitting between them. The CDR3 bases are TGTGCCAGCAGTCCCCTTGCGGGTGAGGAGACCCAGTACTTC. As protein: CASSPLAGEETQYF. Full variable domain (rest looked up from reference TRBV25-1 and TRBJ2-5): EADIYQTPRYLVIGTGKKITLECSQTMGHDKMYWYQQDPGMELHLIHYSYGVNSTEKGDLSSESTVSRIRTEHFPLTLESARPSHTSQYLCASSPLAGEETQYFGPGTRLLVL.

The gene calls are TRBV5-4 and TRBJ1-1; D is perhaps TRBD1 (6 bases). V gave up 6 bases and J gave up 8 bases, with 20 bases separating them. The CDR3 length is 14 residues. From germline, CDR1 is SGHNT and CDR2 YYREEE (reference sequence). In nucleotides, the CDR3 is TGTGCCAGCAAAAAGCTAACCCTGGACAGCGAAGCTTTCTTT. This codes for CASKKLTLDSEAFF.

The J gene is TRBJ2-1, the V gene TRBV6-4; 13 nucleotides agree with TRBD2. Germline lookup yields CDR1 MRHNA and CDR2 SNTAGT. This CDR3 comprises 20 residues. The V and J ends lost 8 bases and 0 bases, in that order; junction bases with no gene match: 16. The DNA of the CDR3 is TGTGCCAGCCCTAGAGGAGGGACTAGCGGGATTGGTAGCTCCTACAATGAGCAGTTCTTC. It yields the protein CASPRGGTSGIGSSYNEQFF.

The CDR3 DNA follows: TGTGCCAGCAGTTTCGCAGGGGGTCCAACTAATGAAAAACTGTTTTTT. Translated: CASSFAGGPTNEKLFF. The chain joins TRBV27 to TRBJ1-4, with 7 bases identical to TRBD1. Germline V gene data show CDR1 as MNHEY and CDR2 as SMNVEV (reference sequence). V shed 3 bases, J shed 0 bases, and the junction held 4 bases outside the gene matches. The CDR3 loop spans 16 amino acids.

The V call is TRBV2, the J call TRBJ2-6; a possible D gene is TRBD2 (6 bases). The CDR3 spans 18 residues. Trimming cost V 1 base and J 0 bases, with 13 bases left between them. Germline CDR1 is SNHLY and CDR2 is FYNNEI. CDR3 coding DNA: TGTGCCAGCAGTGAAGAACGGGGGACCTTCTCTGGGGCCAACGTCCTGACTTTC. It codes for CASSEERGTFSGANVLTF.

The gene calls are TRBV5-5 and TRBJ2-1; D may be TRBD2 (6 bases). Between the trimmed V and J ends, which lost 9 bases and 8 bases, there was a span of 18 bases. The CDR3 contains 13 residues. Per germline, CDR1 SGHKS and CDR2 YYEKEE (reference sequence). The chain's CDR3 is CATAGNRYHEQFF. In DNA, the CDR3 is TGTGCCACCGCGGGGAACAGGTACCATGAGCAGTTCTTC.

This chain links TRBV10-3 with TRBJ1-5, with TRBD1 matching 11 bases. The CDR3 runs to 13 residues. The V gene end was trimmed by 4 bases and the J gene end by 7 bases; junction bases not matched to a gene: 0. Germline values: CDR1 ENHRY, CDR2 SYGVKD. In DNA, the CDR3 is TGTGCCATCAGTGGGGACAGGGGGCAGCCCCAGCATTTT. It yields the protein CAISGDRGQPQHF.

The rearrangement uses TRBV11-2 and TRBJ1-1; TRBD1 is a possible D gene (6 bases). V shed 3 bases and J shed 5 bases, with 25 bases lying between them. CDR1 and CDR2 from the germline V gene are SGHAT and FQNNGV. The CDR3 is made up of 18 amino acids. The CDR3 region is CASSFKTGSRGFETEAFF. The CDR3 nucleotides are TGTGCCAGCAGCTTTAAGACCGGCAGCAGGGGTTTTGAAACTGAAGCTTTCTTT. Full variable domain (remainder filled in from reference TRBV11-2 and TRBJ1-1): EAGVAQSPRYKIIEKRQSVAFWCNPISGHATLYWYQQILGQGPKLLIQFQNNGVVDDSQLPKDRFSAERLKGVDSTLKIQPAKLEDSAVYLCASSFKTGSRGFETEAFFGQGTRLTVV.

The chain combines TRBV27 with TRBJ2-7, with a tentative D call TRBD2 (6 bases). Germline V gene sequence: CDR1 MNHEY, CDR2 SMNVEV (reference sequence). V was trimmed by 10 bases and J by 6 bases, leaving 19 bases between them. The CDR3 sequence is 13 residues long. In nucleotides, the CDR3 is TGTGCCACCAAAACCGGGAGCCCTCCCGAGCAGTACTTC. This gives the protein CATKTGSPPEQYF.

V usage is TRBV19 and J usage is TRBJ2-2; D not certain. This CDR3 region has 14 residues. V was cut by 3 bases and J by 2 bases, with 7 bases left in between. Germline-derived CDR1 and CDR2 are LNHDA and SQIVND (reference sequence). CDR3 protein: CASSINSNTGELFF. The CDR3 coding sequence is TGTGCCAGTAGTATTAACTCCAACACCGGGGAGCTGTTTTTT.

The chain combines TRBV5-4 with TRBJ1-2, with no clear D. CDR3 size: 12 residues. Germline assignment: CDR1 SGHNT and CDR2 YYREEE (reference sequence). V was cut by 1 base and J by 4 bases, with 5 bases left in between. CDR3 protein: CASSLYRYGYTF. For the CDR3, the DNA is TGTGCCAGCAGCTTGTATCGCTATGGCTACACCTTC.

This chain links TRBV28 with TRBJ2-2; possibly TRBD2 for D (6 bases). The CDR3 is made up of 16 amino acids. Germline V gene sequence: CDR1 MDHEN, CDR2 SYDVKM. Deletions cut 11 bases from V and 1 base from J, with 20 bases between. The CDR3 is CACTRPGTGNTGELFF. Here the CDR3 DNA reads TGTGCCTGCACCAGGCCGGGGACTGGGAACACCGGGGAGCTGTTTTTT. The entire variable domain, with the rest obtained from reference TRBV28 and TRBJ2-2, is as follows: DVKVTQSSRYLVKRTGEKVFLECVQDMDHENMFWYRQDPGLGLRLIYFSYDVKMKEKGDIPEGYSVSREKKERFSLILESASTNQTSMYLCACTRPGTGNTGELFFGEGSRLTVL.

The rearrangement uses TRBV30 and TRBJ2-5; 9 bases map to TRBD2. The germline V gene has CDR1 GTSNPN and CDR2 SVGIG (reference sequence). The CDR3 is made up of 13 amino acids. The J segment lost 6 bases and the V segment lost 5 bases, leaving 7 bases of the junction unmatched. The CDR3: CAWGVAGVKTQYF. The CDR3 DNA sequence: TGTGCCTGGGGGGTAGCGGGAGTAAAGACCCAGTACTTC.